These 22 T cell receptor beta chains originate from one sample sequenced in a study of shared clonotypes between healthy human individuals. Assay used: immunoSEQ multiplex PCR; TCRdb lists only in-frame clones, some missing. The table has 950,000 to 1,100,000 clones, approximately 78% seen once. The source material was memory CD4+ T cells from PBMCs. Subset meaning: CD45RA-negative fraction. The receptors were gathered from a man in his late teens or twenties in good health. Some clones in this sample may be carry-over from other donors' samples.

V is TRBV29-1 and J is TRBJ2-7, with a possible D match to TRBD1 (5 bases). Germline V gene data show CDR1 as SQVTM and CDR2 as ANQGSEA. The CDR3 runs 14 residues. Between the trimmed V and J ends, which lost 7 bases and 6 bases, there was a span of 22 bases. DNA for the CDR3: TGCAGCGCACGGGCCTACGCAGGGCCCTCCGAGCAGTACTTC. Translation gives CSARAYAGPSEQYF.

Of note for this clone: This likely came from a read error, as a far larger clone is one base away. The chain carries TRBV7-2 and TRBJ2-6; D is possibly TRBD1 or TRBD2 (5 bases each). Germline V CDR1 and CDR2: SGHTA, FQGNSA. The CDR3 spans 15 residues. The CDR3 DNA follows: TGTGCCAGCAGCTTTGGGGGAACTGGGACCAACGTCCTGACTTTC. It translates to CASSFGGTGTNVLTF.

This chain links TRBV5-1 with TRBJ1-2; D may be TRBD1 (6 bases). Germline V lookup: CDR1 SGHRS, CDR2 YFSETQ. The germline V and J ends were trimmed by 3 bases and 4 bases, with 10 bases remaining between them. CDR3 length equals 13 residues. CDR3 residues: CASSSRGSYGYTF. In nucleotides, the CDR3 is TGCGCCAGCAGCTCCAGGGGATCCTATGGCTACACCTTC.

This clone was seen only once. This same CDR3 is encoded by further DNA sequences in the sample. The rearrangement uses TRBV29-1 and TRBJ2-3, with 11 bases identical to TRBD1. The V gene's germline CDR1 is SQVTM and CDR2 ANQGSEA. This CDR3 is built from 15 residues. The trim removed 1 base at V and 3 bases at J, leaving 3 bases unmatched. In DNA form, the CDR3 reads TGCAGCGTTGAAGGTGGACAGGGGGCAACAGATACGCAGTATTTT. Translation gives CSVEGGQGATDTQYF.

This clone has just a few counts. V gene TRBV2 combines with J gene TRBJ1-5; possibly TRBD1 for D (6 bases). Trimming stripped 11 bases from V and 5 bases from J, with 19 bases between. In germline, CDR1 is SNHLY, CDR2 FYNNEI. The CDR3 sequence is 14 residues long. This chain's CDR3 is CACGGNSLDQPQHF. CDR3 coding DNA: TGTGCCTGTGGGGGCAACTCCTTGGATCAGCCCCAGCATTTT.

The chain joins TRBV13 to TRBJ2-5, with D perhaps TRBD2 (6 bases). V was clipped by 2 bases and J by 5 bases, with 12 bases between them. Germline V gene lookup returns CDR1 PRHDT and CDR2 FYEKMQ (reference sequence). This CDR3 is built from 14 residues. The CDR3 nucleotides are TGTGCCAGCAGCTTATCAACGGGAGTGGAGACCCAGTACTTC. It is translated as CASSLSTGVETQYF.

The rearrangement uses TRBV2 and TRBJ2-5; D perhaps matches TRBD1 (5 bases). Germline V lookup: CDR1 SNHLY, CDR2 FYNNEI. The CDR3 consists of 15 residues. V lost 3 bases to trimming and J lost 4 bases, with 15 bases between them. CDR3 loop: CASSDGAIAAETQYF. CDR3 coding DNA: TGTGCCAGCAGTGATGGGGCCATAGCCGCAGAGACCCAGTACTTC.

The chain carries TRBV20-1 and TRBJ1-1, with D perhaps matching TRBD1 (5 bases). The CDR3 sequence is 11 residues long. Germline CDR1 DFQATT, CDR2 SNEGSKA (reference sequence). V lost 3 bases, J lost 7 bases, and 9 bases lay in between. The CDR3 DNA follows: TGCAGTGCTAGTCGCACAGGTGAAGCTTTCTTT. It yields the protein CSASRTGEAFF.

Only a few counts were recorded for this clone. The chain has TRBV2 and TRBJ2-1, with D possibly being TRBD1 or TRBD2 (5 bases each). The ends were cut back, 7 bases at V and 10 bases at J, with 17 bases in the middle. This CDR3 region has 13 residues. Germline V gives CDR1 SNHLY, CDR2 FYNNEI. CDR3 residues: CASKLTDPSEQFF. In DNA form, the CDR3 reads TGTGCCAGCAAATTGACAGATCCTAGCGAGCAGTTCTTC.

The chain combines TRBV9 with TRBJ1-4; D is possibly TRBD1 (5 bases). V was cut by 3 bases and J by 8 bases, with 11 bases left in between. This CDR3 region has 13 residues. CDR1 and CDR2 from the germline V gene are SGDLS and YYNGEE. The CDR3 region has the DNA TGTGCCAGCAGCGAACAAGGGGAGGAAAAACTGTTTTTT. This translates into CASSEQGEEKLFF.

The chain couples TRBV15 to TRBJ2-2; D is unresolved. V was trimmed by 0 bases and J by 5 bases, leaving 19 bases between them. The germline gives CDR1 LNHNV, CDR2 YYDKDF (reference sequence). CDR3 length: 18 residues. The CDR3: CATSRDSVHLVETGELFF. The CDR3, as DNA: TGTGCCACCAGCAGAGATTCAGTCCACCTCGTTGAAACCGGGGAGCTGTTTTTT.

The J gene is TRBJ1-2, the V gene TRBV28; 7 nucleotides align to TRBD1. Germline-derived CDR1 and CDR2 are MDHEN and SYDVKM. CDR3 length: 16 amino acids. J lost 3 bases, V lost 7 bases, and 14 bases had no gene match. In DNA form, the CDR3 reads TGTGCCAGCACCTCTTCTAGGCCAGGGGGTCACTATGGCTACACCTTC. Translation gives CASTSSRPGGHYGYTF.

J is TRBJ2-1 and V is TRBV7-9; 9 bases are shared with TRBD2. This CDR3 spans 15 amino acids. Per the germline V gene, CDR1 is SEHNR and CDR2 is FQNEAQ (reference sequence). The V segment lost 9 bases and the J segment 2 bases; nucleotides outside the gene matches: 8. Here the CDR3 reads CASRMTSGTYNEQFF. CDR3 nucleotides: TGTGCCAGTCGAATGACTAGCGGAACCTACAATGAGCAGTTCTTC.

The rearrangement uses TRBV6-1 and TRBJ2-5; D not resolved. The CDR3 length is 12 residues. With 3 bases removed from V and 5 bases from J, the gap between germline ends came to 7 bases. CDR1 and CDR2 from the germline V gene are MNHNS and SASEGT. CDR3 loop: CASSDPPETQYF. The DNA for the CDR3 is TGTGCCAGCAGTGACCCACCGGAGACCCAGTACTTC.

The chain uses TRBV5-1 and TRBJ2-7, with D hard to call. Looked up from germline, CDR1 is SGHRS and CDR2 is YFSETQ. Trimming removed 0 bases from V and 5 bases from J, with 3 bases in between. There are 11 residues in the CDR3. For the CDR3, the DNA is TGCGCCAGCAGCTTGGCCCACGAGCAGTACTTC. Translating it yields CASSLAHEQYF.

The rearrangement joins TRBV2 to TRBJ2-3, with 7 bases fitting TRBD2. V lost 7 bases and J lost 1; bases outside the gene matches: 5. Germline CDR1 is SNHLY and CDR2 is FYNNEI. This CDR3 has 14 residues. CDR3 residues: CASKAGVGTDTQYF. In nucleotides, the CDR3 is TGTGCCAGCAAGGCGGGAGTGGGCACAGATACGCAGTATTTT.

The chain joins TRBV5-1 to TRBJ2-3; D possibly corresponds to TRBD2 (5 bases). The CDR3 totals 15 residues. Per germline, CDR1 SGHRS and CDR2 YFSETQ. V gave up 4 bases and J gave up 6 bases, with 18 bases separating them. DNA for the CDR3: TGCGCCAGCAGCGCACTCCCGGACTCGGCGGATACGCAGTATTTT. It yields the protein CASSALPDSADTQYF.

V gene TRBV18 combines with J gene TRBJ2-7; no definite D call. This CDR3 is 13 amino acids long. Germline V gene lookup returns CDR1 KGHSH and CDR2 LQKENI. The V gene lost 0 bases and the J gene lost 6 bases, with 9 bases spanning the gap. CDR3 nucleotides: TGTGCCAGCTCACCACCGTGGCAGGCCGAGCAGTACTTC. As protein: CASSPPWQAEQYF.

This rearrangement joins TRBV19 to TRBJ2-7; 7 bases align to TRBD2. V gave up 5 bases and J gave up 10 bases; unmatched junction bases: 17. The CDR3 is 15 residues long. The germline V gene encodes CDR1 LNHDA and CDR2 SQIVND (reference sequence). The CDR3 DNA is TGTGCCAGTAGTCGGGGTTGGGCTAGCGGACCCCCCCAGTACTTC. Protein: CASSRGWASGPPQYF.

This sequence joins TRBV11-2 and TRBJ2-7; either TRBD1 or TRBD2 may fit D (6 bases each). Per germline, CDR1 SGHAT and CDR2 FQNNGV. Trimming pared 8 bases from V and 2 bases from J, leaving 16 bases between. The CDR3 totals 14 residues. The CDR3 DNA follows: TGTGCCAGCCACCCTGGGGGGCTGACCTACGAGCAGTACTTC. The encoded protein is CASHPGGLTYEQYF. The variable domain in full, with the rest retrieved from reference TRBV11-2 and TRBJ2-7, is EAGVAQSPRYKIIEKRQSVAFWCNPISGHATLYWYQQILGQGPKLLIQFQNNGVVDDSQLPKDRFSAERLKGVDSTLKIQPAKLEDSAVYLCASHPGGLTYEQYFGPGTRLTVT.

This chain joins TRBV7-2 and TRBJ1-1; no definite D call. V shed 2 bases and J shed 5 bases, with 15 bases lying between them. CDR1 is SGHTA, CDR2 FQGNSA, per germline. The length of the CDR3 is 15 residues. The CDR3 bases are TGTGCCAGCAGCTTAAACTCAGCAACTAAGACTGAAGCTTTCTTT. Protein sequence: CASSLNSATKTEAFF.

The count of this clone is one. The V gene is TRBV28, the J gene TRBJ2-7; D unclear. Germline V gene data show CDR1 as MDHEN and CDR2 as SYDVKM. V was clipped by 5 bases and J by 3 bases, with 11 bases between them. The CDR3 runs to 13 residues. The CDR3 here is CASSIATRYEQYF. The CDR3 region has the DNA TGTGCCAGCAGTATCGCGACCCGCTACGAGCAGTACTTC.